What follows are 24 T cell receptor beta chains derived from one specimen sequenced in a study of blood T cell repertoires in COVID-19. Measured with immunoSEQ multiplex PCR; TCRdb has only the in-frame clones, and not every one. The sample has around 110,000 clones, over 75% seen once. The specimen sequenced was peripheral blood. The source of these receptors is a human donor with active COVID-19. The donor label of this sample is uncertain.

V is TRBV9 and J is TRBJ1-4, with 10 bases lining up with TRBD1. Losses at the gene ends were 3 bases for V and 6 bases for J; bases not matched to a gene: 5. CDR3 length: 15 residues. CDR1 and CDR2 (germline): SGDLS, YYNGEE. CDR3 region: CASSGEGTGDEKLFF. CDR3 coding DNA: TGTGCCAGCAGCGGGGAGGGGACAGGGGATGAAAAACTGTTTTTT.

The chain has TRBV5-4 and TRBJ1-3, with 8 bases matching TRBD1. This CDR3 has 13 amino acids. The junction had 0 bases not matched to a gene; V was cut back by 0 bases and J by 7 bases. The V gene's germline CDR1 is SGHNT and CDR2 YYREEE (reference sequence). Here the CDR3 reads CASSLDRGNTIYF. CDR3 sequence (DNA): TGTGCCAGCAGCTTGGACAGGGGGAACACCATATATTTT.

This clone was detected only once. This chain joins TRBV4-3 and TRBJ2-1, with 7 positions matching TRBD1. The J segment lost 0 bases and the V segment lost 0 bases, leaving 5 bases of the junction unmatched. Germline values: CDR1 LGHNA, CDR2 YSLEER. The CDR3 runs 17 residues. The CDR3 DNA follows: TGCGCCAGCAGCCAAGAGACAGGGCCCAGCTCCTACAATGAGCAGTTCTTC. This codes for CASSQETGPSSYNEQFF.

This chain connects TRBV27 to TRBJ1-5, with D tentatively TRBD1 (5 bases). Trimming took off 3 bases at V and 6 bases at J, with 12 bases between the two ends. The V gene's germline CDR1 is MNHEY and CDR2 SMNVEV (reference sequence). CDR3 length: 14 amino acids. CDR3 protein: CASSFNGGGQPQHF. In DNA, the CDR3 is TGTGCCAGCAGTTTCAACGGGGGAGGTCAGCCCCAGCATTTT.

Of note for this clone: Other DNA sequences in the sample encode the same CDR3. The chain joins TRBV12-3 or TRBV12-4 to TRBJ1-5; no reliable D call. The CDR3 is 13 amino acids. The V end was cut by 3 bases, the J end by 2 bases, with 5 bases between. CDR3 DNA: TGTGCCAGCAGTTTCTCTGGCAATCAGCCCCAGCATTTT. This translates into CASSFSGNQPQHF.

The chain recombines TRBV5-5 with TRBJ2-1, with D hard to call. V dropped 4 bases and J dropped 2 bases, with 7 bases sitting between them. Germline lookup yields CDR1 SGHKS and CDR2 YYEKEE (reference sequence). CDR3 size: 13 residues. In DNA form, the CDR3 reads TGTGCCAGCAGCCCCCCGGCCTACAATGAGCAGTTCTTC. Protein sequence: CASSPPAYNEQFF.

The chain uses TRBV5-1 and TRBJ1-1; perhaps TRBD1 as D (6 bases). This CDR3 has 15 residues. CDR1 SGHRS and CDR2 YFSETQ come from the germline V gene. The V end lost 0 bases, the J end lost 1 base, and 10 bases lay between the germline ends. The CDR3 reads CASSLEGHPNTEAFF. CDR3 DNA: TGCGCCAGCAGCTTGGAGGGACACCCGAACACTGAAGCTTTCTTT.

V usage is TRBV6-5 and J usage is TRBJ2-2; 8 bases align to TRBD1. The CDR3 length is 15 residues. CDR1 MNHEY and CDR2 SVGAGI come from the germline V gene. The V gene end was trimmed by 5 bases and the J gene end by 5 bases; junction bases not matched to a gene: 7. Written as DNA, the CDR3 is TGTGCCAGCAGTACAAGGACAGGGACGACCGGGGAGCTGTTTTTT. Translating it yields CASSTRTGTTGELFF.

The genes are TRBV13 and TRBJ1-2; perhaps TRBD1 as D (5 bases). Germline CDR1 is PRHDT and CDR2 is FYEKMQ (reference sequence). The CDR3 has 14 residues. The ends were cut back, 5 bases at V and 4 bases at J, with 14 bases in the middle. The CDR3 sequence: CASSVSQGIYGYTF. CDR3 in DNA: TGTGCCAGCAGCGTAAGTCAGGGTATCTATGGCTACACCTTC.

This clone was observed a handful of times. The chain recombines TRBV4-3 with TRBJ2-3; TRBD2 matches at 7 bases. Trimming cost V 2 bases and J 0 bases; bases outside gene matches: 2. CDR1 and CDR2 (germline): LGHNA, YSLEER. The CDR3 is 15 residues long. DNA for the CDR3: TGCGCCAGCAGCCAACTAGCGGCTAGCACAGATACGCAGTATTTT. Translation: CASSQLAASTDTQYF.

V is TRBV28 and J is TRBJ2-1; TRBD2 matches 9 bases. V lost 2 bases to trimming and J lost 10 bases; unmatched junction nucleotides: 9. The germline CDR1 and CDR2 sequences are MDHEN and SYDVKM. There are 15 residues in the CDR3. The CDR3, as DNA: TGTGCCAGCAGTTTACGTCGTGGACTAGCGAACGAGCAGTTCTTC. Amino acids: CASSLRRGLANEQFF.

The chain combines TRBV6-5 with TRBJ1-5; 9 positions agree with TRBD1. Per the germline V gene, CDR1 is MNHEY and CDR2 is SVGAGI. The CDR3 spans 14 residues. V shed 6 bases and J 11 bases; nucleotides not matched to a gene: 11. CDR3 nucleotides: TGTGCCAGCAGAGGGACAGGGAGACCCCGGGCCCAGCATTTT. Protein product: CASRGTGRPRAQHF.

This clone was seen only once. The J gene is TRBJ2-3, the V gene TRBV7-2, with 9 bases matching TRBD2. The germline CDR1 and CDR2 sequences are SGHTA and FQGNSA. V lost 2 bases and J lost 0; bases outside the gene matches: 6. This CDR3 is 17 amino acids long. CDR3 nucleotide sequence: TGTGCCAGCAGCTTACTAGCGGGGTCTACTAGCACAGATACGCAGTATTTT. Translated: CASSLLAGSTSTDTQYF.

In regard to this clone: Other DNA sequences in this sample translate to the same CDR3. The chain uses TRBV19 and TRBJ2-5; D perhaps matches TRBD1 (5 bases). The CDR3 is made up of 13 amino acids. Germline V gene data show CDR1 as LNHDA and CDR2 as SQIVND (reference sequence). Trimming took off 3 bases at V and 2 bases at J, with 7 bases between the two ends. The CDR3 spells CASSIRQQETQYF. The CDR3 DNA follows: TGTGCCAGTAGTATCCGACAGCAAGAGACCCAGTACTTC.

The chain links TRBV6-4 to TRBJ1-6, with TRBD1 matching 8 bases. J gave up 7 bases and V 6 bases, and 5 bases lay outside the gene matches. The CDR3 is made up of 14 amino acids. Germline assignment: CDR1 MRHNA and CDR2 SNTAGT. The chain's CDR3 is CASRRGDRNSPLHF. CDR3 DNA sequence: TGTGCCAGCAGGAGGGGGGACAGGAATTCACCCCTCCACTTT.

This clone was counted a single time. The rearrangement uses TRBV28 and TRBJ2-4; 8 nucleotides agree with TRBD1. CDR1 and CDR2 from the germline V gene are MDHEN and SYDVKM. The CDR3 consists of 16 residues. J was trimmed by 1 base and V by 0 bases; bases with no gene match: 2. The CDR3 region is CASSLWAGGAKNIQYF. The CDR3 nucleotides read TGTGCCAGCAGTTTATGGGCAGGGGGCGCCAAAAACATTCAGTACTTC.

The J gene is TRBJ2-1, the V gene TRBV6-1; 10 nucleotides agree with TRBD2. J gave up 6 bases and V 1 base, and 6 bases lay outside the gene matches. The CDR3 is made up of 16 amino acids. The V gene's germline CDR1 is MNHNS and CDR2 SASEGT. CDR3 region: CASSEVGSGGSNEQFF. CDR3 nucleotide sequence: TGTGCCAGCAGTGAAGTTGGTAGCGGGGGGTCCAATGAGCAGTTCTTC.

The CDR3 protein is CASSLKTGTEAFF. In DNA form, the CDR3 reads TGTGCCAGCTCACTAAAGACAGGAACTGAAGCTTTCTTT. The chain links TRBV18 to TRBJ1-1; possible D gene TRBD1, 6 bases. V lost 4 bases to trimming and J lost 5 bases, with 11 bases between them. Germline V gene data show CDR1 as KGHSH and CDR2 as LQKENI. CDR3 length: 13 residues.

The chain recombines TRBV7-8 with TRBJ1-1, with 7 bases fitting TRBD1. Per germline, CDR1 SGHVS and CDR2 FQNEAQ. V dropped 5 bases and J dropped 3; count of bases not matched to a gene: 9. The CDR3 totals 15 residues. In DNA, the CDR3 is TGTGCCAGCAGCCCAAAGGGGGCGAGGTACACTGAAGCTTTCTTT. Amino acids: CASSPKGARYTEAFF.

The rearrangement joins TRBV13 to TRBJ2-7, with D tentatively TRBD1 (6 bases). The CDR3 length is 14 residues. CDR1 and CDR2 from the germline V gene are PRHDT and FYEKMQ (reference sequence). With 2 bases removed from V and 5 bases from J, the gap between germline ends came to 13 bases. The CDR3 region has the DNA TGTGCCAGCAGCTTAACACAGGGTAACGACGAGCAGTACTTC. It yields the protein CASSLTQGNDEQYF.

The chain is built from TRBV18 and TRBJ2-3, with TRBD2 matching over 9 bases. This CDR3 is 16 amino acids long. V shed 2 bases and J 5 bases; nucleotides not matched to a gene: 8. In germline, CDR1 is KGHSH, CDR2 LQKENI. CDR3 bases: TGTGCCAGCTCACCAGGGTTGGGACTAGCAGTAGATACGCAGTATTTT. Residues: CASSPGLGLAVDTQYF.

In its sample, this clone was seen once. The rearrangement links TRBV2 to TRBJ1-6; TRBD1 aligns across 8 bases. Germline V lookup: CDR1 SNHLY, CDR2 FYNNEI. This CDR3 comprises 19 residues. V dropped 4 bases and J dropped 2; count of bases not matched to a gene: 13. The CDR3 DNA reads as TGTGCCAGCAGTGTTTCCGGACAGGGAGTAGGGACCTATAATTCACCCCTCCACTTT. Its protein product is CASSVSGQGVGTYNSPLHF.

The chain uses TRBV29-1 and TRBJ1-5, with D maybe TRBD1 (5 bases). The germline gives CDR1 SQVTM, CDR2 ANQGSEA. V lost 6 bases and J 4 bases, leaving 10 bases between the germline ends. The CDR3 covers 12 residues. The CDR3 nucleotides read TGCAGCGTCCGGGGGGTAAATCAGCCCCAGCATTTT. Translation: CSVRGVNQPQHF.

The J gene is TRBJ1-2, the V gene TRBV14, with 10 nucleotides matching TRBD1. Germline CDR1 SGHDN, CDR2 FVKESK. V dropped 4 bases and J dropped 7; count of bases not matched to a gene: 6. This CDR3 is 14 amino acids long. This CDR3 reads CASSPLRDRGGYTF. CDR3 nucleotides: TGTGCCAGCAGCCCCCTCCGGGACAGGGGTGGCTACACCTTC.